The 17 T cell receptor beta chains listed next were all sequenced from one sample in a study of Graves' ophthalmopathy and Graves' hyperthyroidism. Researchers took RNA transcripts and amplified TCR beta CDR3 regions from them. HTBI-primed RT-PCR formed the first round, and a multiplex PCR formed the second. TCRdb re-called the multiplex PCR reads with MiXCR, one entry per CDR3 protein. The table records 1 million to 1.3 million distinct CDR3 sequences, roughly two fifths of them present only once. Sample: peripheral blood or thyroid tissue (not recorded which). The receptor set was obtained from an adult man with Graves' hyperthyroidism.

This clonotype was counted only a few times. This chain's CDR3 is CASSGSAGWGYEQYF. In DNA form, the CDR3 reads TGTGCCAGCAGCGGCTCGGCGGGATGGGGCTACGAGCAGTACTTC. This sequence joins TRBV9 and TRBJ2-7; possible D gene TRBD2, 6 bases. The CDR3 loop spans 15 amino acids. V lost 3 bases and J lost 3, with 16 bases in between. The germline V gene encodes CDR1 SGDLS and CDR2 YYNGEE. Full variable domain (rest looked up from reference TRBV9 and TRBJ2-7): DSGVTQTPKHLITATGQRVTLRCSPRSGDLSVYWYQQSLDQGLQFLIQYYNGEERAKGNILERFSAQQFPDLHSELNLSSLELGDSALYFCASSGSAGWGYEQYFGPGTRLTVT.

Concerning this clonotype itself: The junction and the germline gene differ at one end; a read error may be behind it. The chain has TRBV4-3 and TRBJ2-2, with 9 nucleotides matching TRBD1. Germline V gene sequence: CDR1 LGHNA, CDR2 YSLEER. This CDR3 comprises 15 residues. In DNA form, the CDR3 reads TGCGCCAGCAGCCCAATGACAGGGGGGACCGGGGAGGTGTTTTTT. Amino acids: CASSPMTGGTGEVFF.

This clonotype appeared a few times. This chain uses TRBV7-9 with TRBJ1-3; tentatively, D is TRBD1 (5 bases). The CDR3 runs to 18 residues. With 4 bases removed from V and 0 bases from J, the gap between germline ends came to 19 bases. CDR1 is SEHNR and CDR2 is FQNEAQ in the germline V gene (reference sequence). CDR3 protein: CASSSSETDFLSGNTIYF. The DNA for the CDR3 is TGTGCCAGCAGCTCATCCGAGACAGACTTTCTCTCTGGAAACACCATATATTTT.

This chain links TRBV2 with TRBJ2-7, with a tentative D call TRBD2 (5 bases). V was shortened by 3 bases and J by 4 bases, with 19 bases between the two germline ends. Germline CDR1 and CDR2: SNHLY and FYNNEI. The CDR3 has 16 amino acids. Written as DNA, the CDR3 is TGTGCCAGCAGTGAGGTTGTCGGGGTATCAAATTACGAGCAGTACTTC. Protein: CASSEVVGVSNYEQYF.

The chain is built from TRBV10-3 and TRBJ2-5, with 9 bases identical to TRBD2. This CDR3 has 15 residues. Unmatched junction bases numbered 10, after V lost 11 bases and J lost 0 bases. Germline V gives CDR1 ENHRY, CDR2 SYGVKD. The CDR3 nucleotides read TGTGCCTTTTGGACGGGACTAGCAAACCAAGAGACCCAGTACTTC. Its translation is CAFWTGLANQETQYF.

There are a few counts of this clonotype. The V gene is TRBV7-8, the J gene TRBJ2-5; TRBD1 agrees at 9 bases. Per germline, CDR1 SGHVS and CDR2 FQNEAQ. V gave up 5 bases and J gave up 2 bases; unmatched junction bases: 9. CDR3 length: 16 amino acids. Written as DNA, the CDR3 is TGTGCCAGCAGCCCTCGGACAGGGGATGTACAAGAGACCCAGTACTTC. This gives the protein CASSPRTGDVQETQYF.

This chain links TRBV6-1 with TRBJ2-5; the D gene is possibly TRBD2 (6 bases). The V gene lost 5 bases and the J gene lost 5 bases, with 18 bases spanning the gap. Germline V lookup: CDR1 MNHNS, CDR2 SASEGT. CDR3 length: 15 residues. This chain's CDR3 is CASSRSLGTLETQYF. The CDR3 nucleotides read TGTGCCAGCAGTAGGTCGTTAGGGACTTTGGAGACCCAGTACTTC.

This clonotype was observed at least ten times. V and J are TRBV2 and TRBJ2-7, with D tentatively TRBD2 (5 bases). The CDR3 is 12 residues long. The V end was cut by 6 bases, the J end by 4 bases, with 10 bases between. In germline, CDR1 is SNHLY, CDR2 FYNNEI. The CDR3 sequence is CASREEKYEQYF. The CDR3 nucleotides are TGTGCCAGCAGGGAGGAAAAATACGAGCAGTACTTC.

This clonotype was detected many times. CDR3 sequence (DNA): TGTGCCAGCAGCTCCGACAGGGATGAAGCTTTCTTT. This sequence encodes CASSSDRDEAFF. The V and J genes are TRBV7-2 and TRBJ1-1; TRBD1 matches 7 bases. The CDR3 loop spans 12 amino acids. The trim removed 4 bases at V and 7 bases at J, leaving 3 bases unmatched. In germline, CDR1 is SGHTA, CDR2 FQGNSA.

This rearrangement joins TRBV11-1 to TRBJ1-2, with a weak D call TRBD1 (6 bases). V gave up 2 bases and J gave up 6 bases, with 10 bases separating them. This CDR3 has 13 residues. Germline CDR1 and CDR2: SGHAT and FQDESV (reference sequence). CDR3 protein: CASSLPGDDGYTF. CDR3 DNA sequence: TGTGCCAGCAGCTTACCAGGGGATGATGGCTACACCTTC.

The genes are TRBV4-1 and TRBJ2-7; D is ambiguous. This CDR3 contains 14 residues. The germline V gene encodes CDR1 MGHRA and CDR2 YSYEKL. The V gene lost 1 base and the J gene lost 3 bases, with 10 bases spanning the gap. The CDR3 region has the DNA TGCGCCAGCAGCCAAGTTTCAGCAGACTACGAGCAGTACTTC. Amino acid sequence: CASSQVSADYEQYF.

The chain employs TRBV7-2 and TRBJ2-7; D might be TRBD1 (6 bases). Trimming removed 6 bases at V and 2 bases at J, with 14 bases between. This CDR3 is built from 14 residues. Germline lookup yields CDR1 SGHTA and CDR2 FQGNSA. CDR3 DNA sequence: TGTGCCAGCAGTTACAGGGCAACCACCTACGAGCAGTACTTC. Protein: CASSYRATTYEQYF.

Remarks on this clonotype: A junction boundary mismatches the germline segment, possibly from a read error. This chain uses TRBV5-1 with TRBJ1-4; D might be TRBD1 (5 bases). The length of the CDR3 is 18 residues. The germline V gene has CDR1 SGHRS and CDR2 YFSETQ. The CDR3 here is CASSLEGPGSVANEKLIF. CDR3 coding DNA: TGCGCCAGCAGCTTGGAGGGTCCAGGGTCGGTCGCTAATGAAAAACTGATTTTT.

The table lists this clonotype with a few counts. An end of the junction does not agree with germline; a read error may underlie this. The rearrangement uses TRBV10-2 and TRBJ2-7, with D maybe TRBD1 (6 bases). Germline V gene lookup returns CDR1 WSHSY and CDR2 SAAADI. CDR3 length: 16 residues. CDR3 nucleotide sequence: TGTGCCAGCAGTGGCGACAGGAATCGTGGGACCTACGAGCAGTACTTC. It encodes CASSGDRNRGTYEQYF.

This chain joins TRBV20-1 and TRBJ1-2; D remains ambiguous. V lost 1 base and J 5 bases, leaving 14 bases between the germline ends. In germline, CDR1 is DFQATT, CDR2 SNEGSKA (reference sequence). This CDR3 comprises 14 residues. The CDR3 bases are TGCAGTGCTAGAGTCGGCTCCGGGCCATATGGCTACACCTTC. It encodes CSARVGSGPYGYTF.

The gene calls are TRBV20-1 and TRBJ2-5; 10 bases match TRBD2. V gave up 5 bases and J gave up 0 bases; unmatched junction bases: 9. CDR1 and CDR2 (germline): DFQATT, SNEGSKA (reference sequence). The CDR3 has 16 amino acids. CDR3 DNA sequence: TGCAGTGCTTTCCGACTAGCGGGCTTGTACCAAGAGACCCAGTACTTC. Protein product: CSAFRLAGLYQETQYF.

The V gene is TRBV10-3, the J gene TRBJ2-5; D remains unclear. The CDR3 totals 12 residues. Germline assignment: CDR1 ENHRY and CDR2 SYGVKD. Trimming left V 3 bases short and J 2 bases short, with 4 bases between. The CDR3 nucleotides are TGTGCCATCAGTGACCCGCAAGAGACCCAGTACTTC. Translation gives CAISDPQETQYF.